The subject of this entry is one TCR beta chain. In the original workflow: Amplification from reference gene primers served as the basis for estimated nucleated cell counts. The method was immunoSEQ multiplex PCR; TCRdb's version includes in-frame clones alone and lacks a portion of them. V and J calls and clone size are given by that table; D and trimming were obtained from the DNA. The sample includes under 200,000 clones, around 86% of them seen just once. This sample is part of a study of blood T cell repertoires in COVID-19. The CDR3 loop spans 13 amino acids. V was trimmed by 0 bases and J by 10 bases, leaving 14 bases between them. CDR1 is SGHKS and CDR2 is YYEKEE in the germline V gene (reference sequence).

The source is a man between 65 and 85 years old who had recovered from COVID-19. The sample consisted of peripheral blood. The chain is built from TRBV5-5 and TRBJ2-7; no clear D gene. Here the CDR3 DNA reads TGTGCCAGCAGCTTGGCCCAGACGGAGTTTCAGTACTTC. Amino acid sequence: CASSLAQTEFQYF.